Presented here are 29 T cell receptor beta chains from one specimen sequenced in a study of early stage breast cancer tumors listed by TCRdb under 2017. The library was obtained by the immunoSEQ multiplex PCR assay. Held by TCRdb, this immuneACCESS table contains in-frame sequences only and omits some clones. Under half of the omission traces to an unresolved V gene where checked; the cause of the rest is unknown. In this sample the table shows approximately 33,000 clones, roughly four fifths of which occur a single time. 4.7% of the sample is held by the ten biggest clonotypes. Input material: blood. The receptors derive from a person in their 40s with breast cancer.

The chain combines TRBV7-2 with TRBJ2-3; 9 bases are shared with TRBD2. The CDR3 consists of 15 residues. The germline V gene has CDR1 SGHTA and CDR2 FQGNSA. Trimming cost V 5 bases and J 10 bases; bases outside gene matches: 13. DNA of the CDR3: TGTGCCAGCAGCCCGATAGCGGGAGAACCTAATCCGCAGTATTTT. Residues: CASSPIAGEPNPQYF.

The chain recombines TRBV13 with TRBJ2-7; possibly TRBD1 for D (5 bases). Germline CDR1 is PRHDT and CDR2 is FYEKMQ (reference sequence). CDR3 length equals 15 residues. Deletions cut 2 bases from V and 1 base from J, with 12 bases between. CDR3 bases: TGTGCCAGCAGCTTATGGTCAGCAGGGTCCTACGAGCAGTACTTC. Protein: CASSLWSAGSYEQYF.

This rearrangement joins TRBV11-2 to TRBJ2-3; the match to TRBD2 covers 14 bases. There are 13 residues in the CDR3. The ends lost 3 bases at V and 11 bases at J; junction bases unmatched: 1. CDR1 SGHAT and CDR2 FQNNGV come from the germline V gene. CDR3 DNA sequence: TGTGCCAGCAGCTTGGGGACTAGCGGGGGGCAGTATTTT. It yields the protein CASSLGTSGGQYF.

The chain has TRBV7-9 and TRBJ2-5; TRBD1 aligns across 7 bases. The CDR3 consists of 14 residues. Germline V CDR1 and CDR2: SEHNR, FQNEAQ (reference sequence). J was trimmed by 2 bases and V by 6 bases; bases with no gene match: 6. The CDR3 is CASRVGTVQETQYF. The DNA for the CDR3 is TGTGCCAGCAGGGTGGGGACAGTTCAAGAGACCCAGTACTTC.

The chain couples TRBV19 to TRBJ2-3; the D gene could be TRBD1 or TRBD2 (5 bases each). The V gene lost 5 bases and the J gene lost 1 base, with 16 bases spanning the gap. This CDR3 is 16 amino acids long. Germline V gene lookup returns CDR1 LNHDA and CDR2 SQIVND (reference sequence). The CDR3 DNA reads TGTGCCAGTAGTCGCTATCCCCGGGACGGCACAGATACGCAGTATTTT. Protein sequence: CASSRYPRDGTDTQYF.

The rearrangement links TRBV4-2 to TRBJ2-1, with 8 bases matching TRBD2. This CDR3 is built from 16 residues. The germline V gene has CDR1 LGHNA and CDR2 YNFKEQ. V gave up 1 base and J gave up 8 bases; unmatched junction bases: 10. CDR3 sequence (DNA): TGTGCCAGCAGCCAAGTCCCAAGGACTAGCCTTCATGAGCAGTTCTTC. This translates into CASSQVPRTSLHEQFF.

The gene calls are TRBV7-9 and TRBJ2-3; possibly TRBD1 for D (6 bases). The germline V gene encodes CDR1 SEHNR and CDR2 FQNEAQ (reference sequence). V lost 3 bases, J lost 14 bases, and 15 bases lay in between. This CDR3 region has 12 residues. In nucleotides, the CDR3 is TGTGCCAGCAGCTTCTCGGGACAATTACTGTATTTT. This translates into CASSFSGQLLYF.

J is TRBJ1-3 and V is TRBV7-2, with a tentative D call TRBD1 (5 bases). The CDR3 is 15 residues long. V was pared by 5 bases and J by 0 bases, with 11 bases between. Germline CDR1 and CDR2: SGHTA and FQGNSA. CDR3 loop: CASSRDWISGNTIYF. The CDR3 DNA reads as TGTGCCAGCAGCAGGGACTGGATCTCTGGAAACACCATATATTTT.

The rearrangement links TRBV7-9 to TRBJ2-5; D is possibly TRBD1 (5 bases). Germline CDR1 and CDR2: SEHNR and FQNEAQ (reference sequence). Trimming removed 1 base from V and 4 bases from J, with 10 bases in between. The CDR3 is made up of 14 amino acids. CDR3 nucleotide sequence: TGTGCCAGCAGCTTAGGGGCAGGGTCAGAGACCCAGTACTTC. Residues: CASSLGAGSETQYF. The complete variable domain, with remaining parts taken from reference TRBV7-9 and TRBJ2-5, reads DTGVSQNPRHKITKRGQNVTFRCDPISEHNRLYWYRQTLGQGPEFLTYFQNEAQLEKSRLLSDRFSAERPKGSFSTLEIQRTEQGDSAMYLCASSLGAGSETQYFGPGTRLLVL.

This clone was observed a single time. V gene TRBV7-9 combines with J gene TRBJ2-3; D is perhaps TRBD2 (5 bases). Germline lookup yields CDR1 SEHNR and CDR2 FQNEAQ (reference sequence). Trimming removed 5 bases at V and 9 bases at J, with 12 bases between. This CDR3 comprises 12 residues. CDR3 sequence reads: CASSGLRGTQYF. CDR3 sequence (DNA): TGTGCCAGCAGCGGATTGAGAGGGACGCAGTATTTT.

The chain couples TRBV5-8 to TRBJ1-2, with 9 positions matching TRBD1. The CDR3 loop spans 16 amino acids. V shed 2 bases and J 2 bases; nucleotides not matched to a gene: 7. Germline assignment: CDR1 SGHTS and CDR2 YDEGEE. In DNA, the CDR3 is TGTGCCAGCAGCTTCTCCTGGACAGGGGCGAACTATGGCTACACCTTC. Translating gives CASSFSWTGANYGYTF.

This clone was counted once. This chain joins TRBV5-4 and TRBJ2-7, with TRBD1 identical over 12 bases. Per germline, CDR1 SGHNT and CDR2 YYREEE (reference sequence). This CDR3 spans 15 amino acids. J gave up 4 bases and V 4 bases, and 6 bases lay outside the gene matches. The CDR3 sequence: CASSQGQGAIYEQYF. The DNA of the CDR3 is TGTGCCAGCAGCCAGGGACAGGGGGCTATATACGAGCAGTACTTC.

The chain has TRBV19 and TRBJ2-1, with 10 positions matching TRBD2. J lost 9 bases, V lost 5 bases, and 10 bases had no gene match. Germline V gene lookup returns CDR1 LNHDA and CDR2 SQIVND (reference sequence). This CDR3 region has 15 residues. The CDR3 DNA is TGTGCCAGTAGTGTCCCAGCGGGAGGGCATGTTGAGCAGTTCTTC. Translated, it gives CASSVPAGGHVEQFF.

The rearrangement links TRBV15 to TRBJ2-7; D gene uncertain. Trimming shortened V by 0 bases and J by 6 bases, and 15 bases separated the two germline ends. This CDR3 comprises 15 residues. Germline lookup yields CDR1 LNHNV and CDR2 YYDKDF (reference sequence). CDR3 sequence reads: CATSRDLSGTSEQYF. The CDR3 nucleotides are TGTGCCACCAGCAGAGACCTCTCCGGAACTTCCGAGCAGTACTTC.

The CDR3 here is CASSMAGGPREQYF. The CDR3 bases are TGTGCCAGCAGTATGGCGGGAGGGCCTCGCGAGCAGTACTTC. The V and J genes are TRBV27 and TRBJ2-7; the match to TRBD2 covers 9 bases. There are 14 residues in the CDR3. Germline V gives CDR1 MNHEY, CDR2 SMNVEV (reference sequence). Trimming at V came to 5 bases and at J to 6 bases, leaving 8 bases not matched to a gene.

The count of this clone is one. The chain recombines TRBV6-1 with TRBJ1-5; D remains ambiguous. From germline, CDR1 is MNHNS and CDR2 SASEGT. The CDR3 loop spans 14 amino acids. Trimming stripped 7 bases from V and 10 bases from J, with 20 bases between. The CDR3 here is CASIQTHREGPQHF. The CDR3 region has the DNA TGTGCCAGCATCCAAACCCACCGAGAGGGACCCCAGCATTTT.

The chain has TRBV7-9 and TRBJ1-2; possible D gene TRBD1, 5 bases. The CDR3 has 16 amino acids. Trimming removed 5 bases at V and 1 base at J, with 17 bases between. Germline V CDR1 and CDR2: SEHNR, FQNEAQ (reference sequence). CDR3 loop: CASSALVGGDNYGYTF. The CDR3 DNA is TGTGCCAGCAGCGCCCTTGTTGGGGGGGATAACTATGGCTACACCTTC.

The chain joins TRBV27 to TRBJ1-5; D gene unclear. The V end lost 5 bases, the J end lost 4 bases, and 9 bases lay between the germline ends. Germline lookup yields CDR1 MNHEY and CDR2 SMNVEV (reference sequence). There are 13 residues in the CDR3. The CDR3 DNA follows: TGTGCCAGCAGTCCCTCTAATAATCAGCCCCAGCATTTT. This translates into CASSPSNNQPQHF.

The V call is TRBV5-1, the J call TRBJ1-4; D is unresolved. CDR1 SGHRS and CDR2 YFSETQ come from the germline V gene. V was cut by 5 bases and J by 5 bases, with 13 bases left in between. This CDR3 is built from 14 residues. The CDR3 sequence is CASRPVTENEKLFF. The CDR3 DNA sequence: TGCGCCAGCAGGCCTGTAACAGAAAATGAAAAACTGTTTTTT.

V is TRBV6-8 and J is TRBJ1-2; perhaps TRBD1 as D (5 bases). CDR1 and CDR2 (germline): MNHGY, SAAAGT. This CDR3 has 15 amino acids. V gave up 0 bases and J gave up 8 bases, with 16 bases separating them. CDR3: CASSYSLWQGDGYTF. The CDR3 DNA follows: TGTGCCAGCAGTTACTCGCTGTGGCAGGGAGACGGCTACACCTTC.

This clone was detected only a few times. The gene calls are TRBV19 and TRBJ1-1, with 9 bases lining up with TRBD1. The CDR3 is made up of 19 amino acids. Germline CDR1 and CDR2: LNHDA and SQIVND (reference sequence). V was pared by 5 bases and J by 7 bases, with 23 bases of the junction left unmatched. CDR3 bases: TGTGCCAGTAGTTCGACCTTGGGACAGGGTGGGGGGGGCCGGCTTGAAGCTTTCTTT. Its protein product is CASSSTLGQGGGGRLEAFF.

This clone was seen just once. The CDR3 DNA sequence: TGTGCCACCAGCAGGGAAACCGGGACGGGAAATGAAAAACTGTTTTTT. Protein: CATSRETGTGNEKLFF. The chain is built from TRBV15 and TRBJ1-4; a weak D match, TRBD1 (5 bases). The CDR3 runs to 16 residues. The V end lost 3 bases, the J end lost 5 bases, and 16 bases lay between the germline ends. Per germline, CDR1 LNHNV and CDR2 YYDKDF (reference sequence).

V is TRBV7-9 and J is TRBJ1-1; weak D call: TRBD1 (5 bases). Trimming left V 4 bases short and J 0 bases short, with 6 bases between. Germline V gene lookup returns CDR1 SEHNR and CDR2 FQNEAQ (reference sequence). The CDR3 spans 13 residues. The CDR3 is CASSSTVNTEAFF. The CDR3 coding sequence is TGTGCCAGCAGCTCGACAGTGAACACTGAAGCTTTCTTT.

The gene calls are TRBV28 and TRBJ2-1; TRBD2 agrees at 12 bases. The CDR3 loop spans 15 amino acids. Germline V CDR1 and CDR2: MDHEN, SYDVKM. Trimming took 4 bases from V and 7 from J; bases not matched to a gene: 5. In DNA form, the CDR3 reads TGTGCCAGCAGTTCCCTAGCGGGAGGGGAGAATGAGCAGTTCTTC. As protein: CASSSLAGGENEQFF.

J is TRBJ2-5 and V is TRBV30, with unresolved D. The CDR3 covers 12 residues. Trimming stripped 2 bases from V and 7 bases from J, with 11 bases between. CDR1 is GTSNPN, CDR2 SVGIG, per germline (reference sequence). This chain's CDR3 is CAWSRQVGTQYF. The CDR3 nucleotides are TGTGCCTGGAGTCGTCAGGTCGGGACCCAGTACTTC.

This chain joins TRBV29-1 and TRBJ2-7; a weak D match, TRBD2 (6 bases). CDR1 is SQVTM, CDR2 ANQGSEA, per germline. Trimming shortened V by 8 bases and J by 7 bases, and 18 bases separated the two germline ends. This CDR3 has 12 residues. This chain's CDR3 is CSTLDGSAEQYF. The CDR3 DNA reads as TGCAGCACATTGGACGGGAGCGCGGAGCAGTACTTC.

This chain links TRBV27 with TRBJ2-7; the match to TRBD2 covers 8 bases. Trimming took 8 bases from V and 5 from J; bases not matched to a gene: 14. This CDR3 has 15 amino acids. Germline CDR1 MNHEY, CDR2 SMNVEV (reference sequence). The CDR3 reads CASGIVGRGAHEQYF. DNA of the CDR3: TGTGCCAGCGGTATAGTCGGGAGGGGAGCCCACGAGCAGTACTTC.

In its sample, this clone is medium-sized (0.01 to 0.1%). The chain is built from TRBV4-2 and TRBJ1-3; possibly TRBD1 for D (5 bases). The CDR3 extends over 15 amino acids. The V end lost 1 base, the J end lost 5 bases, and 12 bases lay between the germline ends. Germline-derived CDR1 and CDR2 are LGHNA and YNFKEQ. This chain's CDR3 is CASSQARQSRNTIYF. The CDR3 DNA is TGTGCCAGCAGCCAAGCCCGACAGAGCCGAAACACCATATATTTT.

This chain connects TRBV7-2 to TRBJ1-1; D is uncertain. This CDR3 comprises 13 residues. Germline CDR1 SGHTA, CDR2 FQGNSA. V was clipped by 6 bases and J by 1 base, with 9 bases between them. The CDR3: CASRRNRNTEAFF. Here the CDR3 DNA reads TGTGCCAGCAGACGCAACAGGAACACTGAAGCTTTCTTT.